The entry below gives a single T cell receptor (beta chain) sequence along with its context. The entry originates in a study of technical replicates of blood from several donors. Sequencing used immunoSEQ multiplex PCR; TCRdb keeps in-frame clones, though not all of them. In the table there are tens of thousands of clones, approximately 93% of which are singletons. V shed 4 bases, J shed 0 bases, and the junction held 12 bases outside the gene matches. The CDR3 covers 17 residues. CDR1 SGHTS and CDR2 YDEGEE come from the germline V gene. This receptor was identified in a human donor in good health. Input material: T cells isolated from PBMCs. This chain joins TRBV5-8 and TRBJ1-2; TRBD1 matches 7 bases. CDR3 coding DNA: TGTGCCAGCAGCCCATGGACAGGTCCAAGAGCTAACTATGGCTACACCTTC. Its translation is CASSPWTGPRANYGYTF.